These T cell receptor beta chains were read from a single sample in a study of cytomegalovirus exposure and HLA in healthy donors. The data were produced by immunoSEQ multiplex PCR, yet TCRdb's version contains in-frame clones alone and is incomplete. The sample has some 110,000 clones, roughly four fifths seen once; the top ten hold about 1.6%. Sequenced sample: PBMCs. Every receptor here comes from a man aged 50 to 60 in good health and CMV-seronegative. CDR3s include the opening cysteine and the closing phenylalanine or tryptophan. The D gene is left open where the match is weak. Clone size is shown for a subset of rows, as once, few, many or a class of expanded clone.

abundance	v_gene	j_gene	d_gene	CDR3nt	CDR3aa
-	TRBV10-3	TRBJ1-1	-	TGTGCCATCAGTGCAGGTCAGGAGGTAGGAGCTTTCTTT	CAISAGQEVGAFF
-	TRBV7-8	TRBJ2-5	-	TGTGCCAGCAGCTTAGGACAGATCCAAGAGACCCAGTACTTC	CASSLGQIQETQYF
-	TRBV15	TRBJ1-3	-	TGTGCCACCAGCAGAGATTCGGTCTCTGGAAACACCATATATTTT	CATSRDSVSGNTIYF
-	TRBV9	TRBJ2-2	-	TGTGCCAGCAGCGCCCCGGGGGGCCCAGACACCGGGGAGCTGTTTTTT	CASSAPGGPDTGELFF
few	TRBV5-1	TRBJ1-6	TRBD1	TGCGCCAGCACCGACCGGGACAGGGATAATTCACCCCTCCACTTT	CASTDRDRDNSPLHF
-	TRBV5-1	TRBJ2-2	-	TGCGCCAGCACCTACACCGGGGAGCTGTTTTTT	CASTYTGELFF
-	TRBV7-6	TRBJ2-7	-	TGTGCCAGCAGCCCCCGGGGTTTGAGCTCCTACGAGCAGTACTTC	CASSPRGLSSYEQYF
-	TRBV4-2	TRBJ1-1	-	TGTGCCAGCAGCCAGCCCACAAGGGGCACTGAAGCTTTCTTT	CASSQPTRGTEAFF
-	TRBV13	TRBJ2-5	-	TGTGCCAGCAGCTTAGTCACAAACCAAGAGACCCAGTACTTC	CASSLVTNQETQYF
-	TRBV10-3	TRBJ2-1	TRBD1	TGTGCCATCAATTTCGACAGGGACAATGAGCAGTTCTTC	CAINFDRDNEQFF
-	TRBV7-2	TRBJ2-7	-	TGTGCCAGCAGCTTAGCAGGGGGTCCCTACGAGCAGTACTTC	CASSLAGGPYEQYF
once	TRBV7-2	TRBJ2-5	-	TGTGCCAGCAGCTTAGTAGGGTCTAGCGTTGGCGAGACCCAGTACTTC	CASSLVGSSVGETQYF
-	TRBV29-1	TRBJ2-3	-	TGCAGCGTTGAGGGGCCATATGGCACAGATACGCAGTATTTT	CSVEGPYGTDTQYF
-	TRBV18	TRBJ2-7	-	TGTGCCAGCTCACCGGAGGGTTACGAGCAGTACTTC	CASSPEGYEQYF
-	TRBV18	TRBJ1-1	TRBD1	TGTGCCAGCTCACCGCAGGGGGACACTGAAGCTTTCTTT	CASSPQGDTEAFF
-	TRBV7-2	TRBJ1-3	-	TGTGCCAGCAGCTTAGGGCCAGGTCAATTGGGAAACACCATATATTTT	CASSLGPGQLGNTIYF
-	TRBV6-5	TRBJ2-7	-	TGTGCCAGCAGTCGAAGACAGGGAGGCGAGCAGTACTTC	CASSRRQGGEQYF
-	TRBV7-6	TRBJ2-5	-	TGTGCCAGCAGCCGGAGCCAAGAGACCCAGTACTTC	CASSRSQETQYF
once	TRBV5-1	TRBJ2-1	TRBD2	TGCGCCAGCAGCTTGGTGACTAGCGGGGGGGGTGAGCAGTTCTTC	CASSLVTSGGGEQFF
-	TRBV5-6	TRBJ1-3	-	TGTGCCAGCAGCCCAGGGGTGGCTGGAAACACCATATATTTT	CASSPGVAGNTIYF
-	TRBV6-6	TRBJ1-4	-	TGTGCCAGCAGTTACTCGACGGTGGGTACAGGGGAAAAACTGTTTTTT	CASSYSTVGTGEKLFF
-	TRBV9	TRBJ1-1	-	TGTGCCAGCAGCGTTGGGAGTCTGAACACTGAAGCTTTCTTT	CASSVGSLNTEAFF
-	TRBV5-8	TRBJ1-1	TRBD1	TGTGCCAGCAGCTCGAGCCGGGACAGAGCTTTCTTT	CASSSSRDRAFF
-	TRBV4-1	TRBJ1-2	-	TGCGCCAGCAGCCAATCCGGGGGTTTCAACTATGGCTACACCTTC	CASSQSGGFNYGYTF
-	TRBV5-6	TRBJ2-3	TRBD2	TGTGCCAGCAGACATAGCGGGGGGGCCGCCGATACGCAGTATTTT	CASRHSGGAADTQYF
few	TRBV12-5	TRBJ2-7	TRBD1	TGTGCTAGTGTCGGGGACAGGGGTTACGAGCAGTACTTC	CASVGDRGYEQYF
-	TRBV28	TRBJ1-1	-	TGTGCCAGCAGTTCGGGCGACAGTCGCGTCGAAGCTTTCTTT	CASSSGDSRVEAFF
few	TRBV28	TRBJ2-2	TRBD1	TGTGCCAGCTCGACAACGGGACAGTCTATGAACACCGGGGAGCTGTTTTTT	CASSTTGQSMNTGELFF
-	TRBV6-1	TRBJ2-2	-	TGTGCCAGCAGTGAATACGAGTACACCGGGGAGCTGTTTTTT	CASSEYEYTGELFF
few	TRBV10-3	TRBJ2-1	-	TGTGCCATCAGACAAGGGGGGGCGGCCTCCTACAATGAGCAGTTCTTC	CAIRQGGAASYNEQFF
-	TRBV6-5	TRBJ1-2	-	TGTGCCAGCAGCGCAGGGGTATTTGGCTACACCTTC	CASSAGVFGYTF
once	TRBV7-9	TRBJ2-2	-	TGTGCCAGCAGCTTGATACAGGGCTTCGGGGAGCTGTTTTTT	CASSLIQGFGELFF
once	TRBV18	TRBJ2-7	TRBD1	TGTGCCAGCTCACCTACGACAGGGACCTACGAGCAGTACTTC	CASSPTTGTYEQYF
-	TRBV6-6	TRBJ1-1	TRBD1	TGTGCCAGCGGACAATTGACAGGGAAGAACACTGAAGCTTTCTTT	CASGQLTGKNTEAFF
-	TRBV2	TRBJ2-2	-	TGTGCCAGCAACGACAGAAACACCGGGGAGCTGTTTTTT	CASNDRNTGELFF
few	TRBV7-2	TRBJ2-5	-	TGTGCCAGCAGCCAAGGGACATCCGTGGGGGAGACCCAGTACTTC	CASSQGTSVGETQYF
-	TRBV7-7	TRBJ2-3	-	TGTGCCAGCAGCTTTGGGGCCACAGATACGCAGTATTTT	CASSFGATDTQYF
-	TRBV6-1	TRBJ1-1	-	TGTGCCAGCAGATCGGATGGGAGTGAAGCTTTCTTT	CASRSDGSEAFF
-	TRBV2	TRBJ2-5	-	TGTGCCAGCAGCCCGGGAGTCGCGTTGGAGACCCAGTACTTC	CASSPGVALETQYF
-	TRBV4-1	TRBJ1-6	-	TGCGCCAGCAGCCCACGTGGGGCGGATAATTCACCCCTCCACTTT	CASSPRGADNSPLHF
-	TRBV5-1	TRBJ2-7	-	TGCGCCAGCAGCTTTCTTTCCCTGGGCGACGAGCAGTACTTC	CASSFLSLGDEQYF
-	TRBV19	TRBJ2-7	-	TGTGCCAGTAGTATAGCGGGGGGCCTCCTCGGCGAGCAGTACTTC	CASSIAGGLLGEQYF
-	TRBV29-1	TRBJ1-3	-	TGCAGCGTGACAGGCAACTCTGGAAACACCATATATTTT	CSVTGNSGNTIYF
-	TRBV10-3	TRBJ2-3	TRBD2	TGTGCCATCAGGGCTAGCGGGGGGTCTCTAGGCACAGATACGCAGTATTTT	CAIRASGGSLGTDTQYF
-	TRBV27	TRBJ2-1	-	TGTGCCAGCAGTCCCGACATTGGGAGTGAGGGTATGTATGAGCAGTTCTTC	CASSPDIGSEGMYEQFF
-	TRBV6-5	TRBJ2-1	TRBD2	TGTGCCAGCAGTTACGGAGCGGGGGGTAAGAATGAGCAGTTCTTC	CASSYGAGGKNEQFF
once	TRBV28	TRBJ1-2	TRBD1	TGTGCCAGCAGCCTCCCGGGACAGGGGATGGGTGGCTACACCTTC	CASSLPGQGMGGYTF